The next 4 T cell receptor beta chains were all read from a single sample in a study of blood T cell repertoires in COVID-19. The table came from immunoSEQ multiplex PCR; TCRdb's copy has only in-frame clones and leaves some out. The sample includes approximately 240,000 clones, approximately 80% of them seen just once. Material for sequencing was peripheral blood. Every receptor here comes from a woman older than 75 with active or convalescent COVID-19.

The V call is TRBV6-2 or TRBV6-3, the J call TRBJ2-7, with D possibly matching TRBD1 (5 bases). V dropped 6 bases and J dropped 2 bases, with 14 bases sitting between them. The length of the CDR3 is 14 residues. Per germline, CDR1 MNHEY and CDR2 SVGEGT. CDR3 sequence (DNA): TGTGCCAGCAGCACGAACAGGCAGGCCTACGAGCAGTACTTC. Protein sequence: CASSTNRQAYEQYF.

Only one count was recorded for this clone. The chain combines TRBV7-9 with TRBJ2-1; 7 bases are shared with TRBD2. The length of the CDR3 is 17 residues. The germline V gene encodes CDR1 SEHNR and CDR2 FQNEAQ (reference sequence). The junction had 10 bases not matched to a gene; V was cut back by 5 bases and J by 0 bases. The CDR3 bases are TGTGCCAGCAGCCCAAGACTAGCCCAACCCTCCTACAATGAGCAGTTCTTC. Encoded protein: CASSPRLAQPSYNEQFF.

The V call is TRBV5-1, the J call TRBJ2-1; 8 nucleotides line up with TRBD1. Germline loops: CDR1 SGHRS, CDR2 YFSETQ. The CDR3 consists of 15 residues. The J segment lost 4 bases and the V segment lost 3 bases, leaving 6 bases of the junction unmatched. The CDR3, as DNA: TGCGCCAGCAGCTCGCAGGGGGCGGATTACAATGAGCAGTTCTTC. Translating it yields CASSSQGADYNEQFF.

With regard to this clone: This sample also contains other DNA sequences that code for the same CDR3. V gene TRBV5-1 combines with J gene TRBJ2-7; TRBD1 matches 9 bases. V gave up 0 bases and J gave up 6 bases; unmatched junction bases: 1. Germline CDR1 is SGHRS and CDR2 is YFSETQ. The CDR3 totals 13 residues. CDR3 in amino acids: CASSLGQGGEQYF. The CDR3 DNA is TGCGCCAGCAGCTTGGGACAGGGGGGCGAGCAGTACTTC.